These 32 T cell receptor beta chains were sequenced from one sample in a study of technical replicates of blood from a handful of donors. The table came from immunoSEQ multiplex PCR; TCRdb's copy has only in-frame clones and leaves some out. The table lists tens of thousands of clones, roughly 94% of them singletons. The specimen was T cells isolated from PBMCs. The source of these receptors is a human donor in good health.

The chain carries TRBV5-1 and TRBJ2-7; TRBD1 agrees at 10 bases. Germline V gene sequence: CDR1 SGHRS, CDR2 YFSETQ. J gave up 4 bases and V 3 bases, and 7 bases lay outside the gene matches. This CDR3 has 15 amino acids. The CDR3 DNA reads TGCGCCAGCAGCTCCTACCGGGACAGGGGATACGAGCAGTACTTC. This translates into CASSSYRDRGYEQYF.

The V and J genes are TRBV29-1 and TRBJ2-7; the match to TRBD2 covers 16 bases. The CDR3 is 14 amino acids. Trimming at V came to 6 bases and at J to 6 bases, leaving 5 bases not matched to a gene. Germline assignment: CDR1 SQVTM and CDR2 ANQGSEA. CDR3 coding DNA: TGCAGCGTCCTAGGGACTAGCGGGAGGGGCGAGCAGTACTTC. Protein: CSVLGTSGRGEQYF.

The V and J genes are TRBV14 and TRBJ1-1; TRBD1 matches at 7 bases. Per the germline V gene, CDR1 is SGHDN and CDR2 is FVKESK. V gave up 1 base and J gave up 7 bases; unmatched junction bases: 6. This CDR3 has 14 residues. The CDR3 coding sequence is TGTGCCAGCAGCCAAGTCCAACAGGGGAATGAAGCTTTCTTT. This sequence encodes CASSQVQQGNEAFF.

The chain joins TRBV30 to TRBJ1-1; D is undetermined. Germline assignment: CDR1 GTSNPN and CDR2 SVGIG (reference sequence). V lost 4 bases and J 0 bases, leaving 12 bases between the germline ends. The CDR3 loop spans 14 amino acids. CDR3 bases: TGTGCCTGGAAGCTCCGATCCCTGAACACTGAAGCTTTCTTT. Translating gives CAWKLRSLNTEAFF.

The chain has TRBV10-3 and TRBJ1-4; D not certain. V was shortened by 6 bases and J by 8 bases, with 7 bases between the two germline ends. The CDR3 length is 11 residues. The germline gives CDR1 ENHRY, CDR2 SYGVKD. The DNA for the CDR3 is TGTGCCATCAGGGGAGGGGAAAAACTGTTTTTT. Encoded protein: CAIRGGEKLFF.

The chain couples TRBV2 to TRBJ2-2, with a weak D call TRBD2 (5 bases). CDR1 is SNHLY, CDR2 FYNNEI, per germline. With 3 bases removed from V and 0 bases from J, the gap between germline ends came to 11 bases. This CDR3 comprises 16 residues. CDR3 in DNA: TGTGCCAGCAGTGAGAACGCGGGCGCGAACACCGGGGAGCTGTTTTTT. It translates to CASSENAGANTGELFF.

The chain joins TRBV14 to TRBJ2-5, with D possibly being TRBD2 (6 bases). The CDR3 runs 15 residues. Germline CDR1 and CDR2: SGHDN and FVKESK. V was trimmed by 1 base and J by 4 bases, leaving 13 bases between them. CDR3 sequence (DNA): TGTGCCAGCAGCCAAGTGGCGGGGTTGAGAGAGACCCAGTACTTC. Translating gives CASSQVAGLRETQYF.

This chain joins TRBV5-1 and TRBJ2-3, with 7 bases fitting TRBD1. The ends lost 4 bases at V and 2 bases at J; junction bases unmatched: 4. The CDR3 loop spans 14 amino acids. Germline CDR1 and CDR2: SGHRS and YFSETQ. Written as DNA, the CDR3 is TGCGCCAGCAGCCTCGGGACAGTCACAGATACGCAGTATTTT. Protein: CASSLGTVTDTQYF.

The chain is built from TRBV10-3 and TRBJ2-1, with D tentatively TRBD2 (5 bases). Trimming removed 7 bases from V and 4 bases from J, with 29 bases in between. CDR1 and CDR2 (germline): ENHRY, SYGVKD. The CDR3 has 19 amino acids. CDR3 DNA sequence: TGTGCCATCAAAGAGGGATCGAAGAACAGCCTAAAAAGTTACAATGAGCAGTTCTTC. This translates into CAIKEGSKNSLKSYNEQFF.

This chain uses TRBV9 with TRBJ2-7; D might be TRBD1 (6 bases). V was shortened by 3 bases and J by 4 bases, with 26 bases between the two germline ends. Germline assignment: CDR1 SGDLS and CDR2 YYNGEE. The CDR3 is 18 amino acids. The CDR3 reads CASSATLGQTKGRYEQYF. DNA for the CDR3: TGTGCCAGCAGCGCGACCCTTGGACAGACGAAAGGAAGATACGAGCAGTACTTC.

The CDR3 region is CASSSGLINEQFF. In DNA, the CDR3 is TGTGCCAGCAGCTCCGGACTGATCAATGAGCAGTTCTTC. The J gene is TRBJ2-1, the V gene TRBV7-9, with D tentatively TRBD2 (5 bases). V lost 4 bases, J lost 6 bases, and 10 bases lay in between. Germline CDR1 is SEHNR and CDR2 is FQNEAQ (reference sequence). This CDR3 comprises 13 residues.

V is TRBV9 and J is TRBJ1-4, with no clear D. Trimming shortened V by 2 bases and J by 8 bases, and 16 bases separated the two germline ends. The CDR3 spans 15 residues. The germline CDR1 and CDR2 sequences are SGDLS and YYNGEE. The CDR3 DNA is TGTGCCAGCAGCGTCACTCCGGGTCGGAACGAAAAACTGTTTTTT. Its translation is CASSVTPGRNEKLFF.

The chain has TRBV4-2 and TRBJ1-4; D unclear. This CDR3 region has 14 residues. Trimming removed 5 bases at V and 6 bases at J, with 13 bases between. The germline V gene has CDR1 LGHNA and CDR2 YNFKEQ. DNA for the CDR3: TGTGCCAGCAGCTATGTATTGGGCGATGAAAAACTGTTTTTT. Residues: CASSYVLGDEKLFF.

This rearrangement joins TRBV5-1 to TRBJ1-3; unclear D gene. The germline V gene encodes CDR1 SGHRS and CDR2 YFSETQ. Trimming cost V 4 bases and J 0 bases, with 11 bases left between them. The CDR3 length is 15 residues. The CDR3 DNA follows: TGCGCCAGCAGCCACGACTCGAGCTCTGGAAACACCATATATTTT. Protein product: CASSHDSSSGNTIYF.

This sequence joins TRBV6-1 and TRBJ1-5; TRBD1 aligns across 7 bases. J was trimmed by 6 bases and V by 8 bases; bases with no gene match: 4. The germline V gene has CDR1 MNHNS and CDR2 SASEGT. The CDR3 is 12 amino acids. The CDR3, as DNA: TGTGCCAGCGAGACAGGGATTCAGCCCCAGCATTTT. It is translated as CASETGIQPQHF.

The chain uses TRBV28 and TRBJ2-7, with D possibly matching TRBD1 (6 bases). CDR1 MDHEN and CDR2 SYDVKM come from the germline V gene. V lost 5 bases and J 3 bases, leaving 14 bases between the germline ends. The CDR3 sequence is 14 residues long. CDR3 sequence reads: CASSPSGTLYEQYF. The DNA for the CDR3 is TGTGCCAGCAGTCCTTCCGGGACACTCTACGAGCAGTACTTC.

V gene TRBV5-5 combines with J gene TRBJ2-6; no clear D. The V end was cut by 2 bases, the J end by 0 bases, with 6 bases between. Germline V gene lookup returns CDR1 SGHKS and CDR2 YYEKEE (reference sequence). The CDR3 spans 15 residues. The CDR3 loop reads CASSLMSSGANVLTF. Here the CDR3 DNA reads TGTGCCAGCAGCTTAATGAGCTCTGGGGCCAACGTCCTGACTTTC. Supplemented by reference TRBV5-5 and TRBJ2-6, the full variable domain reads DAGVTQSPTHLIKTRGQQVTLRCSPISGHKSVSWYQQVLGQGPQFIFQYYEKEERGRGNFPDRFSARQFPNYSSELNVNALLLGDSALYLCASSLMSSGANVLTFGAGSRLTVL.

This chain connects TRBV5-4 to TRBJ2-7; 7 bases are shared with TRBD2. The length of the CDR3 is 14 residues. The germline CDR1 and CDR2 sequences are SGHNT and YYREEE (reference sequence). The V segment lost 4 bases and the J segment 4 bases; nucleotides outside the gene matches: 8. CDR3 in amino acids: CASSPVGGGYEQYF. The CDR3 DNA reads TGTGCCAGCAGCCCGGTTGGCGGGGGTTACGAGCAGTACTTC.

As for this clone: Mismatch with germline at one junction end may stem from a read error. The chain links TRBV7-7 to TRBJ2-7, with 7 bases lining up with TRBD1. The CDR3 contains 15 residues. Germline CDR1 SSHAT, CDR2 FNYEAQ (reference sequence). CDR3 in amino acids: CASSLGTVSSYEQYF. CDR3 nucleotides: TGTGCTAGCAGCCTGGGGACAGTAAGCTCCTACGAGCAGTACTTC.

The chain carries TRBV5-1 and TRBJ1-1, with a weak D call TRBD1 (5 bases). V was cut by 0 bases and J by 5 bases, with 11 bases left in between. Germline V gives CDR1 SGHRS, CDR2 YFSETQ. This CDR3 spans 14 amino acids. The CDR3 protein is CASSLGQGGTEAFF. The CDR3 DNA reads TGCGCCAGCAGCTTGGGGCAGGGTGGTACTGAAGCTTTCTTT.

The chain combines TRBV18 with TRBJ2-7, with TRBD2 as a possible D gene (5 bases). The CDR3 spans 17 residues. Trimming stripped 3 bases from V and 2 bases from J, with 20 bases between. Germline CDR1 is KGHSH and CDR2 is LQKENI. CDR3 in DNA: TGTGCCAGCTCACCGTCCTCGGACTCCGGGTCCCCCTACGAGCAGTACTTC. Encoded protein: CASSPSSDSGSPYEQYF. Together with reference TRBV18 and TRBJ2-7, the CDR3 gives the full variable domain: NAGVMQNPRHLVRRRGQEARLRCSPMKGHSHVYWYRQLPEEGLKFMVYLQKENIIDESGMPKERFSAEFPKEGPSILRIQQVVRGDSAAYFCASSPSSDSGSPYEQYFGPGTRLTVT.

This clone was counted a single time. The chain couples TRBV28 to TRBJ1-2; 7 positions agree with TRBD1. V lost 4 bases to trimming and J lost 5 bases; unmatched junction nucleotides: 7. This CDR3 comprises 14 residues. Germline-derived CDR1 and CDR2 are MDHEN and SYDVKM. DNA for the CDR3: TGTGCCAGCAGTTCACCGGGACAGCAATATGGCTACACCTTC. Its protein product is CASSSPGQQYGYTF.

V usage is TRBV11-3 and J usage is TRBJ2-7, with TRBD2 identical over 8 bases. The germline CDR1 and CDR2 sequences are SGHNT and YENEEA. With 5 bases clipped from V and 3 bases from J, the junction kept 6 bases outside the gene matches. This CDR3 contains 14 residues. CDR3 bases: TGTGCCAGCAGCGTCTCGCGGGGGGACTACGAGCAGTACTTC. As protein: CASSVSRGDYEQYF. Full variable domain (missing parts from reference TRBV11-3 and TRBJ2-7): EAGVVQSPRYKIIEKKQPVAFWCNPISGHNTLYWYLQNLGQGPELLIRYENEEAVDDSQLPKDRFSAERLKGVDSTLKIQPAELGDSAVYLCASSVSRGDYEQYFGPGTRLTVT.

The J gene is TRBJ2-4, the V gene TRBV19; the D gene is possibly TRBD1 (6 bases). Germline V gene sequence: CDR1 LNHDA, CDR2 SQIVND (reference sequence). The CDR3 totals 13 residues. With 7 bases removed from V and 6 bases from J, the gap between germline ends came to 13 bases. CDR3 sequence: CASTTGQRNIQYF. The CDR3 nucleotides are TGTGCCAGTACTACGGGACAAAGAAACATTCAGTACTTC.

This clone was observed once. This chain links TRBV19 with TRBJ2-1; 10 nucleotides align to TRBD2. Germline V gives CDR1 LNHDA, CDR2 SQIVND (reference sequence). The J segment lost 4 bases and the V segment lost 5 bases, leaving 8 bases of the junction unmatched. The CDR3 is 16 residues long. The CDR3 DNA is TGTGCCAGTAGTCAGATAGCGGGAGGTAAATACAATGAGCAGTTCTTC. Protein: CASSQIAGGKYNEQFF. Full variable domain (outside the CDR3, taken from reference TRBV19 and TRBJ2-1): DGGITQSPKYLFRKEGQNVTLSCEQNLNHDAMYWYRQDPGQGLRLIYYSQIVNDFQKGDIAEGYSVSREKKESFPLTVTSAQKNPTAFYLCASSQIAGGKYNEQFFGPGTRLTVL.

The chain combines TRBV2 with TRBJ1-1, with 7 bases aligning to TRBD1. CDR1 is SNHLY and CDR2 is FYNNEI in the germline V gene. The CDR3 contains 12 residues. The junction had 5 bases not matched to a gene; V was cut back by 7 bases and J by 6 bases. CDR3 DNA sequence: TGTGCCAGCACCTCAGGGGGTCCTGAAGCTTTCTTT. Translating it yields CASTSGGPEAFF.

V gene TRBV9 combines with J gene TRBJ1-2; weak D call: TRBD1 (5 bases). The CDR3 spans 13 residues. V was trimmed by 2 bases and J by 7 bases, leaving 12 bases between them. Germline CDR1 SGDLS, CDR2 YYNGEE. The CDR3 DNA sequence: TGTGCCAGCAGCGTCGCAGACAGTCTTGGCTACACCTTC. It specifies CASSVADSLGYTF. Based on the CDR3 plus reference TRBV9 and TRBJ1-2, the full variable domain is DSGVTQTPKHLITATGQRVTLRCSPRSGDLSVYWYQQSLDQGLQFLIQYYNGEERAKGNILERFSAQQFPDLHSELNLSSLELGDSALYFCASSVADSLGYTFGSGTRLTVV.

This clone has only one observation. This chain connects TRBV4-2 to TRBJ2-1; 7 positions agree with TRBD1. Unmatched junction bases numbered 8, after V lost 0 bases and J lost 9 bases. CDR1 LGHNA and CDR2 YNFKEQ come from the germline V gene. This CDR3 has 15 residues. In DNA form, the CDR3 reads TGTGCCAGCAGCCAAGAGGAGCAGGGGGAGAGTGAGCAGTTCTTC. The encoded protein is CASSQEEQGESEQFF.

The gene calls are TRBV2 and TRBJ2-5, with D hard to call. CDR3 size: 12 residues. Germline values: CDR1 SNHLY, CDR2 FYNNEI. V lost 6 bases and J 0 bases, leaving 5 bases between the germline ends. The CDR3 bases are TGTGCCAGCAGACGGGACCAAGAGACCCAGTACTTC. It is translated as CASRRDQETQYF. The full variable domain, in which reference TRBV2 and TRBJ2-5 provide the parts outside the CDR3, is EPEVTQTPSHQVTQMGQEVILRCVPISNHLYFYWYRQILGQKVEFLVSFYNNEISEKSEIFDDQFSVERPDGSNFTLKIRSTKLEDSAMYFCASRRDQETQYFGPGTRLLVL.

This clone occurred once. The J gene is TRBJ2-5, the V gene TRBV5-6, with 9 nucleotides matching TRBD1. Trimming removed 7 bases from V and 5 bases from J; junction bases left unmatched: 9. CDR1 SGHDT and CDR2 YYEEEE come from the germline V gene. This CDR3 contains 14 residues. CDR3 sequence (DNA): TGTGCCAGCGACCTAACAGGGGGCCGGGAGACCCAGTACTTC. This encodes CASDLTGGRETQYF.

The rearrangement uses TRBV6-5 and TRBJ2-7; tentatively, D is TRBD2 (7 bases). The CDR3 runs to 16 residues. The V end was cut by 2 bases, the J end by 1 base, with 15 bases between. Germline V lookup: CDR1 MNHEY, CDR2 SVGAGI. The CDR3: CASSYQGGGLSYEQYF. The CDR3 nucleotides read TGTGCCAGCAGTTACCAGGGCGGGGGCCTTTCCTACGAGCAGTACTTC.

The chain employs TRBV2 and TRBJ2-7; D unclear. CDR1 and CDR2 from the germline V gene are SNHLY and FYNNEI. The CDR3 is made up of 16 amino acids. Trimming stripped 5 bases from V and 2 bases from J, with 19 bases between. This chain's CDR3 is CASSPRFTVATYEQYF. The CDR3 bases are TGTGCCAGCAGTCCGAGATTTACAGTTGCGACCTACGAGCAGTACTTC.